This T cell receptor (beta chain) was identified during a study of shared clonotypes between healthy human individuals. Genomic DNA of each subset was evenly split across several immunoSEQ plates. Assay used: immunoSEQ multiplex PCR; TCRdb lists only in-frame clones, some missing. The table shows 1.5 million to 2.5 million clones, with approximately 94% occurring only once. Naive CD8 cells lacked CD45RO, underwent positive selection for CCR7 and left out terminally differentiated effector memory CD45RA+ cells. As regards this clone: Other DNA sequences within the sample encode an identical CDR3.

Germline V gives CDR1 SEHNR, CDR2 FQNEAQ (reference sequence). The CDR3 has 14 amino acids. With 3 bases removed from V and 2 bases from J, the gap between germline ends came to 11 bases. The sample comprised naive CD8+ T cells sorted from blood. The chain employs TRBV7-9 and TRBJ2-7, with D tentatively TRBD2 (6 bases). The clonotype originates from a man aged 18 to 30 in good health. CDR3 in DNA: TGTGCCAGCAGCTTGGGGGGACGAGCCTACGAGCAGTACTTC. The encoded protein is CASSLGGRAYEQYF.